The clone carrying this T cell receptor (beta chain) has more than one count but fewer than ten. The antigen is unknown. The data derive from a study of blood T cells in healthy people across ages. Whole-study findings and limits: Across the age range, TCR beta diversity per million T cells fell in a roughly linear way. Both higher diversity and more naive CD4+ cells marked long-lived donors when set against aged donors. The percentage of naive T cells correlated strongly with TCR beta diversity.

Germline V gene sequence: CDR1 ENHRY, CDR2 SYGVKD. The CDR3 spans 14 residues. V was clipped by 10 bases and J by 2 bases; unmatched bases: 7. A second PCR of 7 to 11 cycles used a sample-barcoded 5' primer and a J-beta primer mix. Tagging of each cDNA molecule was performed by a template-switch adaptor with 12 random nucleotides. TCRdb passed the 5' RACE reads through MiXCR, listing each CDR3 protein once. The sample comprises fewer than 900,000 distinct CDR3 sequences, roughly 47% of which are singletons, and 20% to 25% rests with the top ten. The specimen sequenced was blood. V and J are TRBV10-3 and TRBJ2-7, with TRBD2 identical over 11 bases. This clonotype was sampled from a woman between 55 and 75 years old in good health. The CDR3 spells CATKKLAGAYEQYF. As DNA, the CDR3 is TGTGCCACCAAGAAACTAGCGGGGGCCTACGAGCAGTACTTC.